One and the same sample provided the 12 T cell receptor beta chains below, sequenced in a study of beta chain features in type 1 diabetes. General study points: TCRB CDR3 length was moderately but significantly reduced in all four CD4+ subsets of Type 1 diabetes patients.

The isolated RNA, all of it, was reverse transcribed, so expressed TCRB transcripts were what got sequenced. The data were produced by immunoSEQ multiplex PCR, yet TCRdb's version contains in-frame clones alone and is incomplete. The table shows tens of thousands of clones, with about 60% occurring only once. Their recognized antigens are unknown. Sequencing input: stem cell memory CD4+ T cells from blood. All receptors derive from a woman in her twenties or thirties with type 1 diabetes.

V and J are TRBV28 and TRBJ1-2; D uncertain. V lost 2 bases, J lost 2 bases, and 6 bases lay in between. Looked up from germline, CDR1 is MDHEN and CDR2 is SYDVKM. The CDR3 has 13 residues. CDR3 in amino acids: CASSLNNNYGYTF. CDR3 sequence (DNA): TGTGCCAGCAGTTTAAACAACAACTATGGCTACACCTTC.

The genes are TRBV7-6 and TRBJ1-1, with D unclear. The germline V gene has CDR1 SGHVS and CDR2 FNYEAQ. V was clipped by 1 base and J by 4 bases, with 16 bases between them. The CDR3 is 16 amino acids. DNA of the CDR3: TGTGCCAGCAGCTTAGGGTCGGGGTACTTTGGCACTGAAGCTTTCTTT. Residues: CASSLGSGYFGTEAFF.

The rearrangement links TRBV29-1 to TRBJ1-1, with a tentative D call TRBD1 (6 bases). V gave up 0 bases and J gave up 5 bases, with 13 bases separating them. This CDR3 spans 14 amino acids. Germline V lookup: CDR1 SQVTM, CDR2 ANQGSEA. The CDR3 DNA is TGCAGCGTTGAAGATAGTACAGGGAGAACTGAAGCTTTCTTT. Its translation: CSVEDSTGRTEAFF.

The gene calls are TRBV6-1 and TRBJ1-4, with a possible D match to TRBD1 (6 bases). CDR1 is MNHNS, CDR2 SASEGT, per germline. This CDR3 comprises 14 residues. V lost 7 bases and J lost 5, with 14 bases in between. The CDR3 loop reads CASNRQVPNEKLFF. The DNA for the CDR3 is TGTGCCAGCAACCGACAGGTTCCGAATGAAAAACTGTTTTTT.

This clone appeared once. The genes are TRBV2 and TRBJ1-5, with D tentatively TRBD1 (5 bases). Germline V gene data show CDR1 as SNHLY and CDR2 as FYNNEI. The CDR3 is 14 residues long. Trimming pared 2 bases from V and 5 bases from J, leaving 10 bases between. CDR3 sequence: CASSEMQGDQPQHF. The CDR3 nucleotides read TGTGCCAGCAGTGAAATGCAGGGTGATCAGCCCCAGCATTTT.

This clone was recorded only once. The CDR3 region has the DNA TGTGCCACGGGTAGCGGGAGGTCTGAGCAGTATTTT. Residues: CATGSGRSEQYF. The chain combines TRBV19 with TRBJ2-3, with 10 nucleotides matching TRBD2. V was pared by 10 bases and J by 11 bases, with 9 bases of the junction left unmatched. Germline assignment: CDR1 LNHDA and CDR2 SQIVND (reference sequence). The CDR3 loop spans 12 amino acids.

With regard to this clone: Germline and junction disagree at one end, which may indicate a read error. The genes are TRBV28 and TRBJ2-5, with no clear D. The DNA end is a closer match to TRBJ2-7, so the J assignment may be wrong. Per the germline V gene, CDR1 is MDHEN and CDR2 is SYDVKM. CDR3 size: 13 residues. The CDR3 bases are TGTGCCAGCTGTTTGAGCCGCCTGTACGAGCAGTACTTC. Translation gives CASCLSRLYEQYF.

J is TRBJ2-1 and V is TRBV15; 7 nucleotides match TRBD2. The CDR3 contains 14 residues. CDR1 and CDR2 from the germline V gene are LNHNV and YYDKDF (reference sequence). The J segment lost 8 bases and the V segment lost 1 base, leaving 5 bases of the junction unmatched. Here the CDR3 DNA reads TGTGCCACCAGCAGAGGCGGGAGTAGTCATGAGCAGTTCTTC. Translation: CATSRGGSSHEQFF.

This clone turned up a few times. The gene calls are TRBV29-1 and TRBJ1-4, with D perhaps TRBD1 (5 bases). The CDR3 totals 16 residues. The V end was cut by 4 bases, the J end by 0 bases, with 15 bases between. Germline V gene data show CDR1 as SQVTM and CDR2 as ANQGSEA. Here the CDR3 reads CSVGGLQAATNEKLFF. For the CDR3, the DNA is TGCAGCGTTGGAGGATTACAGGCTGCAACTAATGAAAAACTGTTTTTT.

The rearrangement joins TRBV19 to TRBJ2-7, with TRBD1 matching over 9 bases. V lost 1 base, J lost 0 bases, and 10 bases stayed unmatched. Germline CDR1 reads LNHDA; CDR2 reads SQIVND (reference sequence). The CDR3 length is 18 residues. The CDR3 is CASSIAHSQGASSYEQYF. DNA for the CDR3: TGTGCCAGTAGTATAGCCCATTCACAGGGGGCCAGCTCCTACGAGCAGTACTTC.

J is TRBJ2-7 and V is TRBV5-1, with TRBD1 matching over 11 bases. Germline assignment: CDR1 SGHRS and CDR2 YFSETQ. CDR3 length equals 15 residues. After removal of 0 bases from V and 3 bases from J, the junction contained 2 bases not matched to a gene. Here the CDR3 DNA reads TGCGCCAGCAGCTTGGAGGGACAGGGGGACTACGAGCAGTACTTC. Encoded protein: CASSLEGQGDYEQYF.

The chain has TRBV30 and TRBJ2-4; D unclear. The germline V gene encodes CDR1 GTSNPN and CDR2 SVGIG (reference sequence). The V and J ends lost 3 bases and 8 bases respectively, with 14 bases between them. The CDR3 consists of 13 residues. CDR3 in amino acids: CAWRNSQTDIQYF. In nucleotides, the CDR3 is TGTGCCTGGAGAAATAGCCAGACGGACATTCAGTACTTC.